This TCR beta chain was identified in a study of CD8+ T cells in alopecia areata. In the study overall: Spontaneous alopecia affected the approximately 6-13-month-old C3H/HeJ graft donors, whose skin was transplanted to roughly 6-10-week-old female C3H/HeJ mice. General study points: Patients shared TCRs less clearly than mice did, possibly owing to HLA. Lesional scalp exceeded normal scalp in clonality, especially in alopecia totalis/universalis.

A word on this clone: Its target is not known. Here the gene names and germline are mouse. The read is 4 residues too short to cover the CDR3 end, so that end is filled in from the germline J gene. This sample also contains other DNA sequences that code for the same CDR3.

Extracted RNA was reverse transcribed into cDNA, the sequencing template. Clones were read by immunoSEQ multiplex PCR, and TCRdb kept only the in-frame ones, dropping some. This repertoire holds about 300,000 clones, and none appear only once. Germline assignment: CDR1 LGHNA and CDR2 YNLKQL (reference sequence). V dropped 0 bases and J dropped 3; count of bases not matched to a gene: 5. The CDR3 extends over 16 amino acids. CD4, CD8alpha, NKG2D, NKG2ACE and other markers were used to sort pooled cutaneous lymph node cells. The receptor was isolated from a C3H/HeJ mouse with alopecia areata. This strain has MHC haplotype H2-k. This chain links TRBV5 with TRBJ2-7; 10 bases are a match to TRBD2. The specimen sequenced was CD4+ T cells sorted from a lymph node. The CDR3 here is CASSQDRLGGRYEQYF. CDR3 bases read: TGTGCCAGCAGCCAAGATAGGCTGGGGGGGCGCTAT.